These T cell receptor beta chains were read from a single sample in a study of T cells in Graves' hyperthyroidism and ophthalmopathy. A single record per CDR3 protein comes from TCRdb applying MiXCR to the multiplex PCR reads. The sample lists a few hundred thousand distinct CDR3 sequences, 20% to 25% occurring once. The specimen was blood. The origin of the receptors is a young man with Graves' hyperthyroidism. The CDR3 runs from the conserved cysteine through the conserved F or W. The D gene is left open where the match is weak. The size of a clone is reported for some rows only, either as once, few or many, or as a class for expanded clones.

v_call: TRBV19; d_call: NA; clone_size: few; j_call: TRBJ1-1; cdr3_nt: TGTGCCAGTAGCCCCTCACAGAAGAACACTGAAGCTTTCTTT; cdr3_aa: CASSPSQKNTEAFF
v_call: TRBV27; d_call: TRBD2; clone_size: few; j_call: TRBJ2-7; cdr3_nt: TGTGCCAGCGGTAGCGGGAGTCTCTACGAGCAGTACTTC; cdr3_aa: CASGSGSLYEQYF
v_call: TRBV5-5; d_call: NA; clone_size: NA; j_call: TRBJ1-5; cdr3_nt: TGTGCCAGCAGCTTGCTGAATGACGTTAGCAATCAGCCCCAGCATTTT; cdr3_aa: CASSLLNDVSNQPQHF
v_call: TRBV11-2; d_call: TRBD1; clone_size: many; j_call: TRBJ2-7; cdr3_nt: TGTGCCAGCAGCTCTGTGGACAGGTCGGTCTACGAGCAGTACTTC; cdr3_aa: CASSSVDRSVYEQYF
v_call: TRBV20-1; d_call: TRBD2; clone_size: many; j_call: TRBJ2-5; cdr3_nt: TGCAGTGCTAGACAAACTAGCGGGCGCTACCAAGAGACCCAGTACTTC; cdr3_aa: CSARQTSGRYQETQYF
v_call: TRBV11-2; d_call: NA; clone_size: NA; j_call: TRBJ2-7; cdr3_nt: TGTGCCGGCAGCTTAGGGGAGGTTGGCCACGAGCAGTACTTC; cdr3_aa: CAGSLGEVGHEQYF
v_call: TRBV28; d_call: NA; clone_size: many; j_call: TRBJ1-5; cdr3_nt: TGTGCCAGCACGAGTCGAGAACAGCCCCAGCATTTT; cdr3_aa: CASTSREQPQHF
v_call: TRBV7-3; d_call: NA; clone_size: NA; j_call: TRBJ2-7; cdr3_nt: TGTGCCAGCAGCTTAACTCCTTCCCTTTCGTCCTACGAGCAGTACTTC; cdr3_aa: CASSLTPSLSSYEQYF
v_call: TRBV7-2; d_call: NA; clone_size: NA; j_call: TRBJ1-1; cdr3_nt: TGTGCCAGCAGCTCATTGGGTCAGTTTTTTGAAGCTTTCTTT; cdr3_aa: CASSSLGQFFEAFF
v_call: TRBV27; d_call: TRBD1; clone_size: NA; j_call: TRBJ1-2; cdr3_nt: TGTGCCAGCAGATCACCGGGACAGGCCACTTTCAGTGGCTACACCTTC; cdr3_aa: CASRSPGQATFSGYTF
v_call: TRBV7-2; d_call: NA; clone_size: NA; j_call: TRBJ2-7; cdr3_nt: TGTGCCAGCAGCTTAGTGCCGGACAGCTACGAGCAGTACTTC; cdr3_aa: CASSLVPDSYEQYF
v_call: TRBV27; d_call: NA; clone_size: NA; j_call: TRBJ1-5; cdr3_nt: TGTGCCGCCCACGGGTATCCGGGAGGGGCGATTCAGCCCCAGCATTTT; cdr3_aa: CAAHGYPGGAIQPQHF
v_call: TRBV6-1; d_call: NA; clone_size: NA; j_call: TRBJ1-1; cdr3_nt: TGTGCCAGCAGTGAATCCCTGCGAAGTATTTACGATGAAGCTTTCTTT; cdr3_aa: CASSESLRSIYDEAFF
v_call: TRBV7-8; d_call: TRBD1; clone_size: NA; j_call: TRBJ1-2; cdr3_nt: TGTGCCAGCAGCTTAGCGCTTAGGGGGCGCAGCTATGGCTACACCTTC; cdr3_aa: CASSLALRGRSYGYTF
v_call: TRBV6-1; d_call: NA; clone_size: few; j_call: TRBJ1-4; cdr3_nt: TGTGCCAGCAGAGCCCCAGGGACGCCTCGGGAACTGTTTTTT; cdr3_aa: CASRAPGTPRELFF
v_call: TRBV20-1; d_call: NA; clone_size: NA; j_call: TRBJ1-1; cdr3_nt: TGCAGTGCCCCCCGCGAACCGGGCACTGAAGCTTTCTTT; cdr3_aa: CSAPREPGTEAFF
v_call: TRBV6-2/TRBV6-3; d_call: NA; clone_size: many; j_call: TRBJ2-6; cdr3_nt: TGTGCCACCGGTAGGCGCTCTGGGGCCAACGTCCTGACTTTC; cdr3_aa: CATGRRSGANVLTF
v_call: TRBV6-1; d_call: NA; clone_size: many; j_call: TRBJ2-5; cdr3_nt: TGTGCCAGCAGTGAACGGCTCCCGAGGGGGACCCAGTACTTC; cdr3_aa: CASSERLPRGTQYF
v_call: TRBV20-1; d_call: TRBD1; clone_size: NA; j_call: TRBJ1-5; cdr3_nt: TGCAGTGCAGCTGACAGGGGGTATCAGCCCCAGCATTTT; cdr3_aa: CSAADRGYQPQHF
v_call: TRBV12-3/TRBV12-4; d_call: TRBD1; clone_size: many; j_call: TRBJ1-2; cdr3_nt: TGTGCCAGCAGGTCTCCCTGGGGAAACTCCGGGACAGTCCGTGGCTACACCTTC; cdr3_aa: CASRSPWGNSGTVRGYTF
v_call: TRBV29-1; d_call: NA; clone_size: many; j_call: TRBJ2-7; cdr3_nt: TGCAGCGTTGAAGACCCAGGGGAGCAGTACTTC; cdr3_aa: CSVEDPGEQYF
v_call: TRBV6-4; d_call: TRBD1; clone_size: many; j_call: TRBJ1-6; cdr3_nt: TGTGCCAGCAGCCCCTTTCGAGGGACAGGGCATGATTCACCCCTCCACTTT; cdr3_aa: CASSPFRGTGHDSPLHF
v_call: TRBV6-1; d_call: NA; clone_size: many; j_call: TRBJ1-1; cdr3_nt: TGTGCCAGCAGGGCCCGGGCCCTATCCGGGGACACTGAAGCTTTCTTT; cdr3_aa: CASRARALSGDTEAFF
v_call: TRBV2; d_call: NA; clone_size: few; j_call: TRBJ2-3; cdr3_nt: TGTGCCAGCTCGTACGACAGGTTCTCGGTGGATACGCAGTATTTT; cdr3_aa: CASSYDRFSVDTQYF
v_call: TRBV28; d_call: TRBD1; clone_size: many; j_call: TRBJ2-7; cdr3_nt: TGTGCCAGCAGTCCCCCCGGGACAGGAGCCTACGAGCAGTACTTC; cdr3_aa: CASSPPGTGAYEQYF
v_call: TRBV28; d_call: TRBD1; clone_size: NA; j_call: TRBJ1-2; cdr3_nt: TGTGCCAGCAGAGGGGACAGAAAAGGCTACACCTTC; cdr3_aa: CASRGDRKGYTF
v_call: TRBV6-2/TRBV6-3; d_call: NA; clone_size: many; j_call: TRBJ1-5; cdr3_nt: TGTGCCAGCAGCGCCGGAACAGGGCGGTCTCAGCCCCAGCATTTT; cdr3_aa: CASSAGTGRSQPQHF
v_call: TRBV13; d_call: TRBD1; clone_size: NA; j_call: TRBJ2-7; cdr3_nt: TGTGCCAGCAGCTTAGCCGCTACTGGGGACAGCTCCTACGAGCAGTACTTC; cdr3_aa: CASSLAATGDSSYEQYF
v_call: TRBV29-1; d_call: NA; clone_size: NA; j_call: TRBJ1-2; cdr3_nt: TGCAGCGGGGCGCCGATCTTGTCAGATGGCTACACCTTC; cdr3_aa: CSGAPILSDGYTF
v_call: TRBV2; d_call: NA; clone_size: many; j_call: TRBJ2-7; cdr3_nt: TGTGCCAGCAGGGGATTAAGGGACACGTCCTACGAGCAGTACTTC; cdr3_aa: CASRGLRDTSYEQYF
v_call: TRBV12-3/TRBV12-4; d_call: TRBD1; clone_size: NA; j_call: TRBJ2-7; cdr3_nt: TGCGCCAGCAGCCGAACCCGACAGGGTCCCTACGAGCAGTACTTC; cdr3_aa: CASSRTRQGPYEQYF
v_call: TRBV4-1; d_call: NA; clone_size: NA; j_call: TRBJ1-2; cdr3_nt: TGCGCCAGCAGCCAAGATATCTCCCCTCCTAACTATGGCTACACCTTC; cdr3_aa: CASSQDISPPNYGYTF
v_call: TRBV29-1; d_call: NA; clone_size: many; j_call: TRBJ1-1; cdr3_nt: TGCAGCGTTGTCGTTGGGCAGATGAACACTGAAGCTTTCTTT; cdr3_aa: CSVVVGQMNTEAFF
v_call: TRBV5-1; d_call: NA; clone_size: many; j_call: TRBJ1-5; cdr3_nt: TGCGCCAGCAGCTTGGGGACCTTTAGCAATCAGCCCCAGCATTTT; cdr3_aa: CASSLGTFSNQPQHF
v_call: TRBV11-2; d_call: TRBD1; clone_size: many; j_call: TRBJ1-2; cdr3_nt: TGTGCCAGCAGTCCATATCATCGGACAGGAATTTTAGCTAACTATGGCTACACCTTC; cdr3_aa: CASSPYHRTGILANYGYTF
v_call: TRBV28; d_call: NA; clone_size: many; j_call: TRBJ1-5; cdr3_nt: TGTGCCAGCAGTTTGGAGACTAATCAGCCCCAGCATTTT; cdr3_aa: CASSLETNQPQHF
v_call: TRBV4-1; d_call: NA; clone_size: many; j_call: TRBJ2-2; cdr3_nt: TGCGCCAGCAGCCAAGTGGATGCAGGGTCTTCCGCGAACACCGGGGAGCTGTTTTTT; cdr3_aa: CASSQVDAGSSANTGELFF
v_call: TRBV28; d_call: TRBD1; clone_size: many; j_call: TRBJ2-7; cdr3_nt: TGTGCCAGCAGTCACGACAGGGGCGGGCAGTACTTC; cdr3_aa: CASSHDRGGQYF
v_call: TRBV15; d_call: NA; clone_size: many; j_call: TRBJ1-1; cdr3_nt: TGTGCCACCAGCCCGGACCTAACACAACGGGGGACTGAAGCTTTCTTT; cdr3_aa: CATSPDLTQRGTEAFF
v_call: TRBV2; d_call: TRBD1; clone_size: many; j_call: TRBJ1-1; cdr3_nt: TGTGCCAGCAGGCGTTGGGACAGGGATAACACTGAAGCTTTCTTT; cdr3_aa: CASRRWDRDNTEAFF
v_call: TRBV6-1; d_call: TRBD2; clone_size: many; j_call: TRBJ2-5; cdr3_nt: TGTGCCAGCAGGGGGCTAGCGGGGGCAGAGGGAGAGACCCAGTACTTC; cdr3_aa: CASRGLAGAEGETQYF
v_call: TRBV20-1; d_call: TRBD1; clone_size: many; j_call: TRBJ2-7; cdr3_nt: TGCAGTGCTAACCGGGACAGTCAAAACGAGCAGTACTTC; cdr3_aa: CSANRDSQNEQYF
v_call: TRBV10-2; d_call: TRBD1; clone_size: many; j_call: TRBJ2-7; cdr3_nt: TGCGCCAGCTACAGGGGAGAAGTTACCTACGAGCAGTACTTC; cdr3_aa: CASYRGEVTYEQYF
v_call: TRBV2; d_call: NA; clone_size: many; j_call: TRBJ2-5; cdr3_nt: TGTGCCAGCACCGAGGGGGGGCCTGAGACCCAGTACTTC; cdr3_aa: CASTEGGPETQYF
v_call: TRBV6-5; d_call: NA; clone_size: NA; j_call: TRBJ1-5; cdr3_nt: TGTGCCAGCAGTTTAGGCGGTAAATATAGCAATCAGCCCCAGCATTTT; cdr3_aa: CASSLGGKYSNQPQHF
v_call: TRBV6-1; d_call: NA; clone_size: many; j_call: TRBJ2-7; cdr3_nt: TGTGCCAGCAGTGCTAGGGATACCTACGAGCAGTACTTC; cdr3_aa: CASSARDTYEQYF